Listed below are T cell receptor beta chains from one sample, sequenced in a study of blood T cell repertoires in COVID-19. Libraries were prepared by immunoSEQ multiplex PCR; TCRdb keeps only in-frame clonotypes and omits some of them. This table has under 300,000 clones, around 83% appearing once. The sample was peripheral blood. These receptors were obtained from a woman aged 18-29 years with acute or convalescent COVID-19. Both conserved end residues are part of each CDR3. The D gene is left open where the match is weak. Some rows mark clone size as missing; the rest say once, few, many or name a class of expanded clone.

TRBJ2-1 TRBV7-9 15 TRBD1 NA TGTGCCAGCAGCGCGGACAGGGGGCGGTACAATGAGCAGTTCTTC CASSADRGRYNEQFF
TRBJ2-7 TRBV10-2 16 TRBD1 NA TGCGCCAGCAGTGATTTTTCCACGGGACAGCGCTACGAGCAGTACTTC CASSDFSTGQRYEQYF
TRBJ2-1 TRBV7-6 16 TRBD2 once TGTGCCAGCAGCTTAGTCTCTCTAGCGGGAGTCAATGAGCAGTTCTTC CASSLVSLAGVNEQFF
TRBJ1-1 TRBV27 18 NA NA TGTGCCAGCAGTTTAGTGGCGGGGACGGGGTACGCGAACACTGAAGCTTTCTTT CASSLVAGTGYANTEAFF
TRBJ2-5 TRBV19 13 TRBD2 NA TGTGCCAGTAGTCCCGGGGAGGGCGAGACCCAGTACTTC CASSPGEGETQYF
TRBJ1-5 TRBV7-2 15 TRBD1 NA TGTGCCAGCAGGAGGGGGGGGACAGGGGATCAGCCCCAGCATTTT CASRRGGTGDQPQHF
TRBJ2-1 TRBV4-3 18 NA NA TGCGCCAGCAGCCAAGAAAGGACTGCAGCTGCAGGGGTTTGGGAGCAGTTCTTC CASSQERTAAAGVWEQFF
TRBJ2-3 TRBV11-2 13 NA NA TGTGCCAGCAGCCCCGGGAACACAGATACGCAGTATTTT CASSPGNTDTQYF
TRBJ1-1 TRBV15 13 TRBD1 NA TGTGCCACGCGAGACAGGGTGAGCACTGAAGCTTTCTTT CATRDRVSTEAFF
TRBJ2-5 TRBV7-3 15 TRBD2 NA TGTGCCAGCAGCTCGCTAGCGGGAGGGCTGGAGACCCAGTACTTC CASSSLAGGLETQYF
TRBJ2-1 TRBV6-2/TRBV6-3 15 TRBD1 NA TGTGCCAGCAGTTTAAAGGACAGGGGGGTGGATGAGCAGTTCTTC CASSLKDRGVDEQFF
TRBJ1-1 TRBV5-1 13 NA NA TGCGCCAGCAGCCCGCAGGGTAACACTGAAGCTTTCTTT CASSPQGNTEAFF
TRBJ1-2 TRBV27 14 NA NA TGTGCCAGCAGTGATGACCAGGGAACCTATGGCTACACCTTC CASSDDQGTYGYTF
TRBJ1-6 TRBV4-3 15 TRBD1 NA TGCGCCAGCAGCCAAGAGGCCAGGGGGAATTCACCCCTCCACTTT CASSQEARGNSPLHF
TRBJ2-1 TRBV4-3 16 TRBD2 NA TGCGCCAGCAGCCAAGCCCCTAGCGGCTCCTACAATGAGCAGTTCTTC CASSQAPSGSYNEQFF
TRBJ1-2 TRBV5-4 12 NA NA TGTGCCTACGGGGGGTTGGGCTATGGCTACACCTTC CAYGGLGYGYTF
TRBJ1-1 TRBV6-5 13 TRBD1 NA TGTGCCAGCAGTTACCTGGACAGGGGTGGAGCTTTCTTT CASSYLDRGGAFF
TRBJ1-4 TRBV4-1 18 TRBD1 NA TGCGCCAGCAGCCCAACAGGGGGCGAACGTACAGGGAATGAAAAACTGTTTTTT CASSPTGGERTGNEKLFF
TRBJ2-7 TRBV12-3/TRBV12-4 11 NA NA TGTGCCAGCAGGGGGGGCTACGAGCAGTACTTC CASRGGYEQYF
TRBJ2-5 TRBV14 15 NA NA TGTGCCAGCAGCCAACGTTCCCGAGCTCAAGAGACCCAGTACTTC CASSQRSRAQETQYF
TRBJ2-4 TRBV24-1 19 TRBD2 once TGTGCCACCAGTGATTTGTTAGGTAGCGGGAGTCCGGCCAAAAACATTCAGTACTTC CATSDLLGSGSPAKNIQYF
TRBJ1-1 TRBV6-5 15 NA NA TGTGCCAGCAGCCAGAAAACAGGGAGGAACACTGAAGCTTTCTTT CASSQKTGRNTEAFF
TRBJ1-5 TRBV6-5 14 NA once TGTGCCAGCAGCCTACAGGGATACGATCAGCCCCAGCATTTT CASSLQGYDQPQHF
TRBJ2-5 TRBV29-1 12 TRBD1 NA TGCAGCTCGCAACAGGGGGGAGAGACCCAGTACTTC CSSQQGGETQYF
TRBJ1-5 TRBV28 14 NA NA TGTGCCAGCAGTCCAGGGTGGCGCAATCAGCCCCAGCATTTT CASSPGWRNQPQHF
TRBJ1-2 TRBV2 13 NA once TGTGCCAGCAGTGGCCAGGGTGAGAATGGCTACACCTTC CASSGQGENGYTF
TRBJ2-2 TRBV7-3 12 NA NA TGTGCCAGCCAGGGGAATCCCGGGGAGCTGTTTTTT CASQGNPGELFF
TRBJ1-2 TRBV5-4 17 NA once TGTGCCAGCAGCAGGGGAGGGGAGGGTTCGACTAACTATGGCTACACCTTC CASSRGGEGSTNYGYTF
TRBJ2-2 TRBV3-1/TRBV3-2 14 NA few TGTGCCAGCAGCCAAATCTCCAGCGGCGGGGAGCTGTTTTTT CASSQISSGGELFF
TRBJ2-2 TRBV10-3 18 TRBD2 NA TGTGCCATCAGTGGGGGCGGACTAGCGGGAATTCCCATCGGGGAGCTGTTTTTT CAISGGGLAGIPIGELFF
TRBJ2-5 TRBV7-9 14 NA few TGTGCCAGCAGCCGACACTTAACCCAAGAGACCCAGTACTTC CASSRHLTQETQYF
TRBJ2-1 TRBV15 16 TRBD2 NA TGTGCCACCAGCAGAGGTCTAGCGGACTCCTACAATGAGCAGTTCTTC CATSRGLADSYNEQFF
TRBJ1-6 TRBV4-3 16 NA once TGCGCCAGCAGCCAAGATTGGTCCGGGGGTAATTCACCCCTCCACTTT CASSQDWSGGNSPLHF
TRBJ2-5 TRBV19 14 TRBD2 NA TGTGCCAGTAGTAGCGGGAGGGCTCGCGGGACCCAGTACTTC CASSSGRARGTQYF
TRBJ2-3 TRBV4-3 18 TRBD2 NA TGCGCCAGCAGCCAAGATAATGCGGGAGGGCCATCTGCAGATACGCAGTATTTT CASSQDNAGGPSADTQYF
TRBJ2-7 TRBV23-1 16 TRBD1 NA TGCGCCAGCCCACGATCCAGACAGGGGACCTCCTACGAGCAGTACTTC CASPRSRQGTSYEQYF
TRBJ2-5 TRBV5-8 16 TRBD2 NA TGTGCCAGCAGCTTGAGTTTAGCGGGAGCTATAGAGACCCAGTACTTC CASSLSLAGAIETQYF
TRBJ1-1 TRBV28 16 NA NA TGTGCCAGCAGCTACGAAGCAGGGCCCCTGAACACTGAAGCTTTCTTT CASSYEAGPLNTEAFF
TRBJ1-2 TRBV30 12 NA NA TGTGCCTGGACCCCTAGGGGCTATGGCTACACCTTC CAWTPRGYGYTF
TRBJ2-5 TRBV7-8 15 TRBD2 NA TGTGCCAGCAGCCCCCAACTAGCGGGAGACGAGACCCAGTACTTC CASSPQLAGDETQYF
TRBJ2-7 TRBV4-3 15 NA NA TGCGCCAGCAGCCCAGCTGGTGGGGGCCGGTACGAGCAGTACTTC CASSPAGGGRYEQYF
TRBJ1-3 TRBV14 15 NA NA TGTGCCAGCAGCCACGCCGGGAACTCTGGAAACACCATATATTTT CASSHAGNSGNTIYF
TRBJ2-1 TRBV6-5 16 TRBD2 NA TGTGCCAGCAGTTACGACGCGGGAGAATCCTACAATGAGCAGTTCTTC CASSYDAGESYNEQFF
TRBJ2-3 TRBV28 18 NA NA TGTGCCAGCAGTTTCCCCATGGGTGGTAGCCACAACACAGATACGCAGTATTTT CASSFPMGGSHNTDTQYF
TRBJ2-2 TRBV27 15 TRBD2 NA TGTGCCAGCAGCTATGGCGGCGGGAGAACCGGGGAGCTGTTTTTT CASSYGGGRTGELFF
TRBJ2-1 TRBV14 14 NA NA TGTGCCAGCAGCCAGTTGGGGGAGGAGGATGAGCAGTTCTTC CASSQLGEEDEQFF
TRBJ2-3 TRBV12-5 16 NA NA TGTGCTAGTGGTTTGGTACTTAGTTTCCGCACAGATACGCAGTATTTT CASGLVLSFRTDTQYF
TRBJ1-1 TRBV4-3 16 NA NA TGCGCCAGCACGCCGGGCGGGGTCCCAATGAACACTGAAGCTTTCTTT CASTPGGVPMNTEAFF
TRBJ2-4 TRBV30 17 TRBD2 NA TGTGCCTGGAGTAGGTTGGGACTAGCGGGAACCAAAAACATTCAGTACTTC CAWSRLGLAGTKNIQYF
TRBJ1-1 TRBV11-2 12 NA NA TGTGCCAGCAGCCGGGGGGACACTGAAGCTTTCTTT CASSRGDTEAFF
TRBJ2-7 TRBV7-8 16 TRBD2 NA TGTGCCAGCAGCTTATTGGCGCTAGCGGGAGTCTACGAGCAGTACTTC CASSLLALAGVYEQYF
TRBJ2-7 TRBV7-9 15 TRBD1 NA TGTGCCAGCAGCCGATCCGGGACAGCCACCTACGAGCAGTACTTC CASSRSGTATYEQYF
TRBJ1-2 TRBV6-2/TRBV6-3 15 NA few TGTGCCAGCAGTTACTGGGAGCCCTCCTGGGAAGGCTACACCTTC CASSYWEPSWEGYTF